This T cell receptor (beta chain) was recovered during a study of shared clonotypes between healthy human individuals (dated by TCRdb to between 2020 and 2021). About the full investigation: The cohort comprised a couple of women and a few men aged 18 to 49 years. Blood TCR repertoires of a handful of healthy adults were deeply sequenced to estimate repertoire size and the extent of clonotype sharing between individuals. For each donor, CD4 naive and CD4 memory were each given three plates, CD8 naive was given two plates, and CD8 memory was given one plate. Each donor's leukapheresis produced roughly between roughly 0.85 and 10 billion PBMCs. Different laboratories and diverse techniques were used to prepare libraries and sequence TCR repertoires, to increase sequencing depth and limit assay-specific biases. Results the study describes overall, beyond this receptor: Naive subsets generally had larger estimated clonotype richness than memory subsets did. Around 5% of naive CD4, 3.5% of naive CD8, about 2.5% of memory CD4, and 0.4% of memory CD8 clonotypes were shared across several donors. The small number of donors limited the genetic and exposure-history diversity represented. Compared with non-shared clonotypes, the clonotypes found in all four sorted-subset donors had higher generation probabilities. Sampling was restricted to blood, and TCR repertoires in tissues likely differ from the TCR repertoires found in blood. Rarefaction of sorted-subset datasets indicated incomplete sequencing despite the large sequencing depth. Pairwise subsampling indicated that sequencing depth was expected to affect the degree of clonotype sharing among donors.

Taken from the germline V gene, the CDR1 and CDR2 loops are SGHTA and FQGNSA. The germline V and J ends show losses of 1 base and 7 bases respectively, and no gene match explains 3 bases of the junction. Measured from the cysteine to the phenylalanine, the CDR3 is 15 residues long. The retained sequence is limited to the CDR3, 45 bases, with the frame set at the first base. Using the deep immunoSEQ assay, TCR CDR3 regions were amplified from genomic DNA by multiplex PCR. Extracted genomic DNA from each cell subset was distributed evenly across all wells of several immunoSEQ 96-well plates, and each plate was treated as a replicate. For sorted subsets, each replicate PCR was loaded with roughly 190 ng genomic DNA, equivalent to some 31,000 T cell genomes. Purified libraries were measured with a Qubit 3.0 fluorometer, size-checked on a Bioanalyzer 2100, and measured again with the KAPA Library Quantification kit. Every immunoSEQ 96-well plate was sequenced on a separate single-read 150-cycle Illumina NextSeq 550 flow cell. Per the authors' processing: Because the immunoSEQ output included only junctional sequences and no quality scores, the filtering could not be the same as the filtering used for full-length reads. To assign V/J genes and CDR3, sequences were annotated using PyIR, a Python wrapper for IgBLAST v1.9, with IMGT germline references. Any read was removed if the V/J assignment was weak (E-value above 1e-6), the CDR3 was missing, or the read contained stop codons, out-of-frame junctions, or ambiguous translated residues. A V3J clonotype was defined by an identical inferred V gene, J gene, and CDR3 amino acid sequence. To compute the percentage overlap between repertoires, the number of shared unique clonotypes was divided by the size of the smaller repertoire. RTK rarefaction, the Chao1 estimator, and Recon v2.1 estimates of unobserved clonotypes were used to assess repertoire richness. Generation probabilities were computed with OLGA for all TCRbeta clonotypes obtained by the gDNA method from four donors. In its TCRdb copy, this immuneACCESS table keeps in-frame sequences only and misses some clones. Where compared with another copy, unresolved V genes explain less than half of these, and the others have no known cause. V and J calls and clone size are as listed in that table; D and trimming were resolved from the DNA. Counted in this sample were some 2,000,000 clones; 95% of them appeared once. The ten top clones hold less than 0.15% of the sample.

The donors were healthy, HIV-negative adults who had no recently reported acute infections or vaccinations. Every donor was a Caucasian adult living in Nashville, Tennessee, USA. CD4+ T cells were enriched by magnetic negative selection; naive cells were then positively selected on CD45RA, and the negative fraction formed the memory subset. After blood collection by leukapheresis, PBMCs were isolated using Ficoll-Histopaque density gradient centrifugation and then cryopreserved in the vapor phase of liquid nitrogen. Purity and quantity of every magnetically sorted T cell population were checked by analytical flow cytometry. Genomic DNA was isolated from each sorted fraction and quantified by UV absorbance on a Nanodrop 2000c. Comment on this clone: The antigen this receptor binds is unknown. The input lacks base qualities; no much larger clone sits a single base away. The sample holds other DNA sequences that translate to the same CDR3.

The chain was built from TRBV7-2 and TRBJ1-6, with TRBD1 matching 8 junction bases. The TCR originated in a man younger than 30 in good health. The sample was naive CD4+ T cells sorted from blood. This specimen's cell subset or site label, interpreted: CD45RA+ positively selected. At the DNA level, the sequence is TGTGCCAGCAGCTTAGTCTCAGGGGGCAATTCACCCCTCCACTTT. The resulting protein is CASSLVSGGNSPLHF.